This is a list of T cell receptor beta chains from one sample in a study of blood T cell repertoires in COVID-19. Some clones are missing from TCRdb's copy, which holds only in-frame ones; the method was immunoSEQ multiplex PCR. The sample shows 350,000 to 450,000 clones, roughly 91% of them seen only once. Sequenced sample: PBMCs or T cells enriched from blood (not recorded which). These receptors were obtained from a woman aged 25-40 years who had recovered from COVID-19. Each CDR3 is given with its conserved first and last residue. D genes are given only for firm matches.

cdr3_aa,cdr3_nt,d_call,j_call,v_call
CAWSVYSRGTQHF,TGTGCCTGGAGTGTATATTCGAGGGGGACCCAGCATTTT,.,TRBJ1-5,TRBV30
CASSLAFGVPDEQFF,TGTGCTAGCAGCTTAGCGTTCGGGGTTCCGGATGAGCAGTTCTTC,.,TRBJ2-1,TRBV7-7
CASSPLGTGQETQYF,TGTGCCAGCAGTCCCCTCGGGACAGGCCAGGAGACCCAGTACTTC,TRBD1,TRBJ2-5,TRBV11-1
CASSPTQGRQPQHF,TGTGCCAGCAGTCCGACCCAGGGGCGCCAGCCCCAGCATTTT,.,TRBJ1-5,TRBV28
CASSLGGTYEQYF,TGTGCCAGCAGCTTAGGAGGGACCTACGAGCAGTACTTC,.,TRBJ2-7,TRBV7-8
CASSLPPYGGERGNTEAFF,TGTGCCAGCAGCTTACCCCCCTACGGGGGAGAGAGAGGGAACACTGAAGCTTTCTTT,.,TRBJ1-1,TRBV7-8
CASSPRVESYTEAFF,TGTGCCAGCTCACCACGAGTAGAGAGCTACACTGAAGCTTTCTTT,.,TRBJ1-1,TRBV18
CASKPSGISNEKLFF,TGCGCCAGCAAACCGTCAGGGATTTCTAATGAAAAACTGTTTTTT,.,TRBJ1-4,TRBV5-1
CASSQHRGSNQPQHF,TGCGCCAGCAGCCAACACAGGGGTAGCAATCAGCCCCAGCATTTT,TRBD1,TRBJ1-5,TRBV4-3
CASSLEGQGAGELFF,TGTGCCAGCAGCTTGGAGGGACAGGGCGCCGGGGAGCTGTTTTTT,TRBD1,TRBJ2-2,TRBV5-4
CASSPSPGTEAFF,TGTGCCAGCTCACCATCGCCGGGGACTGAAGCTTTCTTT,.,TRBJ1-1,TRBV18
CASSLFILAGTAPYF,TGTGCCAGCAGTTTATTTATCTTGGCGGGGACAGCCCCTTACTTT,TRBD1,TRBJ1-6,TRBV6-2/TRBV6-3
CASSLTTGRNEQFF,TGTGCCAGCAGCTTAACGACGGGAAGAAATGAGCAGTTCTTC,.,TRBJ2-1,TRBV7-3
CASNLAGNQPQHF,TGTGCCAGCAACCTGGCAGGGAATCAGCCCCAGCATTTT,.,TRBJ1-5,TRBV12-3/TRBV12-4
CASSFGQGDEKLFF,TGTGCCAGCAGCTTCGGACAGGGCGATGAAAAACTGTTTTTT,TRBD1,TRBJ1-4,TRBV11-1